This record concerns one TCR beta chain sequence. Its target is unknown. This record belongs to a study of T cell responses to AZD1222 COVID-19 vaccine. Whole-study findings and limits: An increase in Spike-specific TCR breadth and depth was observed after two AZD1222 doses. The study reported that nearly half of spike-specific TCRs target unmutated variant regions. A mostly white British donor set with more females was recruited, and clonal diversity was possibly underestimated. Spike was spanned by vaccine-associated CD4 TCRs, with dominance at 160-218 and 743-854.

The data were produced by immunoSEQ multiplex PCR, yet TCRdb's version contains in-frame clones alone and is incomplete. The table has some 130,000 clones, 85% seen once. Sequenced material: peripheral blood, taken 28 days after the second dose of the MenACWY control vaccine. The receptor comes from an adult who received the MenACWY meningococcal vaccine as a control.

This CDR3 is CASSYPGGRTEAFF. CDR3 nucleotide sequence: TGTGCCAGCAGTTACCCAGGGGGGAGGACTGAAGCTTTCTTT. The chain carries TRBV6-2 or TRBV6-3 and TRBJ1-1; the match to TRBD1 covers 7 bases. Trimming at V came to 2 bases and at J to 5 bases, leaving 5 bases not matched to a gene. The germline V gene has CDR1 MNHEY and CDR2 SVGEGT. The CDR3 extends over 14 amino acids.